This T cell receptor beta chain emerged from a study of molecular identifiers for immune sequencing clone quantification. Study-wide points: For highly expanded clones, sizes could be underestimated when identical TCR molecules share a barcode. Under 1% of molecules in naive cells, but over 97% of effector molecules, belonged to clones above 20 RNA copies.

This clonotype appeared many times. Its antigen is unidentified. Based on a CD8+CD4-CCR7+CD45RA+ profile, naive CD8 T cells were sorted. The bulk TCR libraries were made with methods described before and with listed TCR primers. TCRdb itself ran the PCR reads through MiXCR, one entry per CDR3 protein. The table has about 320,000 distinct CDR3 sequences, 20% to 25% seen once; the top ten hold under 0.95%. The CDR3 spans 17 residues. Trimming pared 4 bases from V and 4 bases from J, leaving 19 bases between. The germline V gene has CDR1 SEHNR and CDR2 FQNEAQ (reference sequence). The sequence came from a human donor in good health. Some libraries in this study had Jurkat cell RNA spiked in. The chain carries TRBV7-9 and TRBJ2-2; the D gene is possibly TRBD2 (7 bases). Sequenced input: naive CD8+ T cells from blood, with Jurkat cell RNA spiked in. Subset in this sample: FACS-sorted CD8+CD4-CCR7+CD45RA+ naive T cells. The CDR3 loop is CASSSREAGAITGELFF. In DNA form, the CDR3 reads TGTGCCAGCAGCTCCCGCGAGGCGGGGGCCATCACCGGGGAGCTGTTTTTT. Drawing the rest from reference TRBV7-9 and TRBJ2-2, the complete variable domain is DTGVSQNPRHKITKRGQNVTFRCDPISEHNRLYWYRQTLGQGPEFLTYFQNEAQLEKSRLLSDRFSAERPKGSFSTLEIQRTEQGDSAMYLCASSSREAGAITGELFFGEGSRLTVL.